This is a list of T cell receptor beta chains from one sample in a study of T cells in Graves' hyperthyroidism and ophthalmopathy. TCRdb re-derived calls from the multiplex PCR reads in MiXCR, one entry per CDR3 protein. The sample lists 650,000 to 850,000 distinct CDR3 sequences, roughly 20% occurring once. The sequencing sample was made of blood. Every receptor here comes from a woman in her forties or fifties with Graves' hyperthyroidism that later progressed to Graves' ophthalmopathy. Both conserved end residues are part of each CDR3. The order of the fields is D gene, clone size, V gene, J gene, CDR3 DNA, CDR3 protein. A D gene is named only where the DNA matches it firmly. For some rows the clone size is stated as once, few or many, or as a class when expanded; others skip it.

d_gene: -; abundance: -; v_gene: TRBV7-8; j_gene: TRBJ2-7; CDR3nt: TGTGCCAGCAGCTCTCACCGGGACCTCAGCCCCTACGAGCAGTACTTC; CDR3aa: CASSSHRDLSPYEQYF
d_gene: TRBD1; abundance: many; v_gene: TRBV5-6; j_gene: TRBJ2-1; CDR3nt: TGTGCCAGCAGACAAAACGACAGGGACAATGAGCAGTTCTTC; CDR3aa: CASRQNDRDNEQFF
d_gene: TRBD1; abundance: many; v_gene: TRBV5-1; j_gene: TRBJ2-3; CDR3nt: TGCGCCAGCAGCTTGGAGGGGGCTAGCACAGATACGCAGTATTTT; CDR3aa: CASSLEGASTDTQYF
d_gene: -; abundance: -; v_gene: TRBV3-1; j_gene: TRBJ2-3; CDR3nt: TGTGCCAGCAGCCAAACGGGGGACACAGATACGCAGTATTTT; CDR3aa: CASSQTGDTDTQYF
d_gene: -; abundance: few; v_gene: TRBV7-6; j_gene: TRBJ2-1; CDR3nt: TGTGCCAGCAGCAAAAAGCAGGGGCGGACAGACACATACAATGAGCAGTTCTTC; CDR3aa: CASSKKQGRTDTYNEQFF
d_gene: TRBD1; abundance: few; v_gene: TRBV6-2/TRBV6-3; j_gene: TRBJ1-5; CDR3nt: TGTGCCAGCAGTGACCTCGGGACAGTTTACAATCAGCCCCAGCATTTT; CDR3aa: CASSDLGTVYNQPQHF
d_gene: -; abundance: few; v_gene: TRBV5-4; j_gene: TRBJ2-1; CDR3nt: TGTGCCAGCAGCTTGGCAGCCCGTTACAATGAGCAGTTCTTC; CDR3aa: CASSLAARYNEQFF
d_gene: -; abundance: many; v_gene: TRBV18; j_gene: TRBJ2-5; CDR3nt: TGTGCCAGCTCACCACGGTTCGTAGGGGACCTCCAAGAGACCCAGTACTTC; CDR3aa: CASSPRFVGDLQETQYF
d_gene: -; abundance: -; v_gene: TRBV20-1; j_gene: TRBJ2-5; CDR3nt: TGCAGTGCTAGTCCCCCTCGGGGGCAAGAGACCCAGTACTTC; CDR3aa: CSASPPRGQETQYF
d_gene: TRBD1; abundance: many; v_gene: TRBV12-3/TRBV12-4; j_gene: TRBJ2-7; CDR3nt: TGTGCCAGCCAGTTTACGGGACAGGGACGTGAGCAGTACTTC; CDR3aa: CASQFTGQGREQYF
d_gene: TRBD2; abundance: many; v_gene: TRBV7-6; j_gene: TRBJ2-1; CDR3nt: TGTGCCAGCAGCTTAGCATCCACTAGCGGGGGGCAGTTCTTC; CDR3aa: CASSLASTSGGQFF
d_gene: -; abundance: -; v_gene: TRBV7-2; j_gene: TRBJ2-6; CDR3nt: TGTGCCAGCAGCTCCTTAGCTTATGGGGCCAACGTCCTGACTTTC; CDR3aa: CASSSLAYGANVLTF
d_gene: -; abundance: many; v_gene: TRBV2; j_gene: TRBJ2-2; CDR3nt: TGTGCCAGCGGGGTAAACACCGGGGAGCTGTTTTTT; CDR3aa: CASGVNTGELFF
d_gene: TRBD1; abundance: few; v_gene: TRBV7-3; j_gene: TRBJ2-3; CDR3nt: TGTGCCAGCAGCTTACCGGGACAGGGGAAGACAGATACGCAGTATTTT; CDR3aa: CASSLPGQGKTDTQYF
d_gene: TRBD2; abundance: many; v_gene: TRBV5-1; j_gene: TRBJ2-3; CDR3nt: TGCGCCAGCAGCTTGGCGGCTAGCGGAAGCACAGATACGCAGTATTTT; CDR3aa: CASSLAASGSTDTQYF
d_gene: -; abundance: many; v_gene: TRBV12-3/TRBV12-4; j_gene: TRBJ2-7; CDR3nt: TGTGCCACCAAAAAGCACCGGGACGGATCCTACGAGCAGTACTTC; CDR3aa: CATKKHRDGSYEQYF
d_gene: -; abundance: -; v_gene: TRBV29-1; j_gene: TRBJ1-1; CDR3nt: TGCAGCGTTGAAGATCCTGGGGGAATGATGAACACTGAAGCTTTCTTT; CDR3aa: CSVEDPGGMMNTEAFF
d_gene: -; abundance: many; v_gene: TRBV7-8; j_gene: TRBJ2-1; CDR3nt: TGTGCCAGCAGCTTACAGGGGATCAACTCCTACAATGAGCAGTTCTTC; CDR3aa: CASSLQGINSYNEQFF
d_gene: -; abundance: few; v_gene: TRBV30; j_gene: TRBJ1-2; CDR3nt: TGTGCCTGGAGTGTAGGGGGATCAAGCTACACCTTC; CDR3aa: CAWSVGGSSYTF
d_gene: TRBD2; abundance: many; v_gene: TRBV2; j_gene: TRBJ2-1; CDR3nt: TGTGCCAGCAGTCGTGCGCTAGCGGGGGGAAACAATGAGCAGTTCTTC; CDR3aa: CASSRALAGGNNEQFF
d_gene: -; abundance: -; v_gene: TRBV13; j_gene: TRBJ1-1; CDR3nt: TGTGCCAGCACCCAAAGTTCTATGGCAACTGAAGCTTTCTTT; CDR3aa: CASTQSSMATEAFF
d_gene: -; abundance: many; v_gene: TRBV13; j_gene: TRBJ1-4; CDR3nt: TGTGCCAGCAGCAGCCAGGGATTGTTAGAAGAAAAACTGTTTTTT; CDR3aa: CASSSQGLLEEKLFF
d_gene: -; abundance: few; v_gene: TRBV20-1; j_gene: TRBJ1-2; CDR3nt: TGCAGTGCTAGAGCCCCAATGACAGCTAACTATGGCTACACCTTC; CDR3aa: CSARAPMTANYGYTF
d_gene: TRBD1; abundance: -; v_gene: TRBV6-1; j_gene: TRBJ2-2; CDR3nt: TGTGCCACCGGCTGGGGCAGGGACAGGACGAACACCGGGGAGCTGTTTTTT; CDR3aa: CATGWGRDRTNTGELFF
d_gene: -; abundance: few; v_gene: TRBV20-1; j_gene: TRBJ1-5; CDR3nt: TGCAGTGCTAGAGTGTGGCAGGGCAATCAGCCCCAGCATTTT; CDR3aa: CSARVWQGNQPQHF
d_gene: -; abundance: -; v_gene: TRBV10-3; j_gene: TRBJ1-3; CDR3nt: TGTGCCATCAGTGGGGCAGCCGGAAACACCATATATTTT; CDR3aa: CAISGAAGNTIYF
d_gene: -; abundance: few; v_gene: TRBV4-2; j_gene: TRBJ2-5; CDR3nt: TGTGCCAGCAGCCAACGGTCAGGTGGAGAGACCCAGTACTTC; CDR3aa: CASSQRSGGETQYF
d_gene: TRBD1; abundance: -; v_gene: TRBV6-6; j_gene: TRBJ1-1; CDR3nt: TGTGCCAGCAGTTACGGTCAGGGGGCTGAAGCTTTCTTT; CDR3aa: CASSYGQGAEAFF
d_gene: -; abundance: many; v_gene: TRBV20-1; j_gene: TRBJ2-7; CDR3nt: TGCAGTGCTCCCCGGTCCTATAAGGGGACCTACGAGCAGTACTTC; CDR3aa: CSAPRSYKGTYEQYF
d_gene: TRBD2; abundance: many; v_gene: TRBV6-1; j_gene: TRBJ2-3; CDR3nt: TGTGCCAGCAGTGAATCGGCTAGCGGGGTCACAGATACGCAGTATTTT; CDR3aa: CASSESASGVTDTQYF
d_gene: -; abundance: few; v_gene: TRBV29-1; j_gene: TRBJ1-1; CDR3nt: TGCAGCGGCAGCGACGGGATGGTGTCTGAAGCTTTCTTT; CDR3aa: CSGSDGMVSEAFF
d_gene: TRBD1; abundance: many; v_gene: TRBV6-5; j_gene: TRBJ1-1; CDR3nt: TGTGCCAGCAGTTACGGGACAGGGGGCATTGAAGCTTTCTTT; CDR3aa: CASSYGTGGIEAFF
d_gene: TRBD2; abundance: few; v_gene: TRBV5-8; j_gene: TRBJ2-1; CDR3nt: TGTGCCAGCAGCAATGGTCCGGGGGGGACAAGGGAGCAGTTCTTC; CDR3aa: CASSNGPGGTREQFF
d_gene: -; abundance: -; v_gene: TRBV30; j_gene: TRBJ2-2; CDR3nt: TGTGCCTGGAACGGGGGAGCGAACACCGGGGAGCTGTTTTTT; CDR3aa: CAWNGGANTGELFF
d_gene: -; abundance: -; v_gene: TRBV10-3; j_gene: TRBJ1-4; CDR3nt: TGTGCCATCAGAGGCGCCACTAATGAAAAACTGTTTTTT; CDR3aa: CAIRGATNEKLFF
d_gene: -; abundance: -; v_gene: TRBV5-4; j_gene: TRBJ1-6; CDR3nt: TGTGCCAGCAGCTCCCAGACGGACTTGGATTCACCCCTCCACTTT; CDR3aa: CASSSQTDLDSPLHF
d_gene: TRBD1; abundance: -; v_gene: TRBV6-1; j_gene: TRBJ2-2; CDR3nt: TGTGCCAGCAGTGAAAAACAGGGGTTGGCCGGGGAGCTGTTTTTT; CDR3aa: CASSEKQGLAGELFF
d_gene: -; abundance: -; v_gene: TRBV19; j_gene: TRBJ2-1; CDR3nt: TGTGCCAGTAGTATTGGGGGATACAATGAGCAGTTCTTC; CDR3aa: CASSIGGYNEQFF
d_gene: TRBD1; abundance: -; v_gene: TRBV30; j_gene: TRBJ1-6; CDR3nt: TGTGCCTGGTGGGACAGGATAAATTCACCCCTCCACTTT; CDR3aa: CAWWDRINSPLHF
d_gene: -; abundance: few; v_gene: TRBV6-1; j_gene: TRBJ2-3; CDR3nt: TGTGCCAGCAGTGACCCGTGGAACACCGTCTCGTTCACAGATACGCAGTATTTT; CDR3aa: CASSDPWNTVSFTDTQYF
d_gene: -; abundance: -; v_gene: TRBV15; j_gene: TRBJ1-3; CDR3nt: TGTGCCACCAGCAGAAGACCGATCGGCTCTGGAAACACCATATATTTT; CDR3aa: CATSRRPIGSGNTIYF
d_gene: -; abundance: few; v_gene: TRBV4-1; j_gene: TRBJ2-3; CDR3nt: TGCGCCAGCAGCCAATCACGTAACACAGATACGCAGTATTTT; CDR3aa: CASSQSRNTDTQYF
d_gene: TRBD1; abundance: many; v_gene: TRBV3-1; j_gene: TRBJ2-7; CDR3nt: TGTGCCAGCAGCCCCCGGACAGGCCCCTACGAGCAGTACTTC; CDR3aa: CASSPRTGPYEQYF
d_gene: -; abundance: few; v_gene: TRBV12-3/TRBV12-4; j_gene: TRBJ1-5; CDR3nt: TGTGCCAGCAGTCCCTCCAGCAAGGAGCGGCCCCAGCATTTT; CDR3aa: CASSPSSKERPQHF
d_gene: -; abundance: -; v_gene: TRBV6-1; j_gene: TRBJ1-1; CDR3nt: TGTGCCAGCAGATCCAGGGAAGGCACTGAAGCTTTCTTT; CDR3aa: CASRSREGTEAFF